This note documents a single T cell receptor (beta chain) sequence. Clones were sequenced by immunoSEQ multiplex PCR, and TCRdb holds only the in-frame ones, with some missing. The table includes 75,000 to 90,000 clones, 93% detected once. CDR1 is LGHNA, CDR2 YNFKEQ, per germline. The CDR3 has 16 residues. V shed 0 bases and J 0 bases; nucleotides not matched to a gene: 3. The data stem from a study of technical replicates of blood from a handful of donors. This TCR was sampled from a human donor in good health. Sequencing was done on a sample of T cells isolated from PBMCs. The chain is built from TRBV4-2 and TRBJ2-7, with 9 bases matching TRBD1. CDR3 sequence (DNA): TGTGCCAGCAGCCAAGACGGACAGGGGAGCTCCTACGAGCAGTACTTC. This codes for CASSQDGQGSSYEQYF.